Shown below are 17 T cell receptor beta chains from a single sample sequenced in a study of T cell repertoires in cytomegalovirus infection. TCRdb itself ran the reads through MiXCR, one entry per CDR3 protein. The repertoire has roughly 990,000 distinct CDR3 sequences, around 30% of them found once; the top ten carry over 12%. Their specific antigens are unknown. Material: cultured CD8+ T cells from PBMCs, obtained from culture after CMV antigen stimulation. The receptors originated from a human donor in good health (CMV status not recorded). Some clones in this sample may be carry-over from other donors' samples.

The V call is TRBV12-3 or TRBV12-4, the J call TRBJ1-1; 7 nucleotides match TRBD1. Trimming took 5 bases from V and 4 from J; bases not matched to a gene: 19. The CDR3 sequence is 18 residues long. CDR3 residues: CASSNIGGTATWGTEAFF. As DNA, the CDR3 is TGTGCCAGCAGTAACATTGGGGGGACAGCTACTTGGGGCACTGAAGCTTTCTTT.

The CDR3 region is CASSFSSQQGGGANVLTF. The CDR3 nucleotides are TGTGCCAGCAGCTTTTCGTCCCAACAGGGGGGTGGGGCCAACGTCCTGACTTTC. J is TRBJ2-6 and V is TRBV7-9, with TRBD1 matching 8 bases. This CDR3 has 18 amino acids. Germline V gives CDR1 SEHNR, CDR2 FQNEAQ (reference sequence). Trimming removed 3 bases from V and 3 bases from J; junction bases left unmatched: 10.

V gene TRBV6-5 combines with J gene TRBJ1-2; D may be TRBD1 (6 bases). The CDR3 consists of 16 residues. Looked up from germline, CDR1 is MNHEY and CDR2 is SVGAGI. With 1 base removed from V and 3 bases from J, the gap between germline ends came to 15 bases. Here the CDR3 DNA reads TGTGCCAGCAGTTACTTGCGGGGGGGCGGCTACTATGGCTACACCTTC. It encodes CASSYLRGGGYYGYTF.

The chain is built from TRBV29-1 and TRBJ1-2, with D possibly matching TRBD1 (5 bases). The CDR3 is 14 amino acids. V gave up 0 bases and J gave up 5 bases, with 13 bases separating them. CDR1 is SQVTM, CDR2 ANQGSEA, per germline. Here the CDR3 DNA reads TGCAGCGTTGAAGAGGAACAGGACATATATGGCTACACCTTC. It is translated as CSVEEEQDIYGYTF. Based on the CDR3 plus reference TRBV29-1 and TRBJ1-2, the full variable domain is SAVISQKPSRDICQRGTSLTIQCQVDSQVTMMFWYRQQPGQSLTLIATANQGSEATYESGFVIDKFPISRPNLTFSTLTVSNMSPEDSSIYLCSVEEEQDIYGYTFGSGTRLTVV.

On this clonotype: A much larger clone sits a single nucleotide away, making a read error possible. The chain couples TRBV7-6 to TRBJ1-6, with D unclear. CDR3 length: 12 residues. Germline V lookup: CDR1 SGHVS, CDR2 FNYEAQ. CDR3 in DNA: TGTGCCAGCAGCTTAGCAGGTTCACCCCTCTACTTT. Its translation: CASSLAGSPLYF.

The chain is built from TRBV20-1 and TRBJ2-3, with 12 bases matching TRBD2. The CDR3 has 16 residues. Trimming removed 1 base from V and 4 bases from J; junction bases left unmatched: 6. Germline CDR1 and CDR2: DFQATT and SNEGSKA (reference sequence). CDR3 nucleotide sequence: TGCAGTGCTAGAGGTCTACTAGCGGGGGGAGCAGATACGCAGTATTTT. Its protein is CSARGLLAGGADTQYF.

This clonotype appeared a few times. This sequence joins TRBV11-3 and TRBJ2-7; weak D call: TRBD1 (6 bases). This CDR3 has 13 residues. V was pared by 5 bases and J by 2 bases, with 10 bases between. Germline CDR1 SGHNT, CDR2 YENEEA. The CDR3, as DNA: TGTGCCAGCAGCCGGGACACGGCCTACGAGCAGTACTTC. It specifies CASSRDTAYEQYF.

The chain uses TRBV6-2 or TRBV6-3 and TRBJ2-5, with D unresolved. V lost 5 bases and J lost 2, with 12 bases in between. CDR3 length: 14 amino acids. Germline CDR1 and CDR2: MNHEY and SVGEGT. The CDR3 reads CASSPTWKQETQYF. The CDR3, as DNA: TGTGCCAGCAGTCCTACGTGGAAGCAAGAGACCCAGTACTTC.

This clonotype was picked up many times. The chain recombines TRBV7-2 with TRBJ2-5, with D possibly called TRBD1 or TRBD2 (5 bases each). The CDR3 consists of 19 residues. Per the germline V gene, CDR1 is SGHTA and CDR2 is FQGNSA. The V gene lost 2 bases and the J gene lost 5 bases, with 27 bases spanning the gap. The CDR3: CASSLNKRVLSEGLETQYF. CDR3 in DNA: TGTGCCAGCAGCTTAAACAAGAGGGTCTTATCTGAGGGGTTGGAGACCCAGTACTTC. Full variable domain (remainder filled in from reference TRBV7-2 and TRBJ2-5): GAGVSQSPSNKVTEKGKDVELRCDPISGHTALYWYRQSLGQGLEFLIYFQGNSAPDKSGLPSDRFSAERTGGSVSTLTIQRTQQEDSAVYLCASSLNKRVLSEGLETQYFGPGTRLLVL.

This clonotype has just a few counts. The chain combines TRBV20-1 with TRBJ1-6, with D unresolved. Germline CDR1 and CDR2: DFQATT and SNEGSKA (reference sequence). This CDR3 is 15 amino acids long. V gave up 0 bases and J gave up 9 bases, with 15 bases separating them. The CDR3 DNA reads as TGCAGTGCTAGAGATGACGGCGTATTTGGTTCACCCCTCCACTTT. It is translated as CSARDDGVFGSPLHF.

This clonotype was recorded a few times. This sequence joins TRBV7-6 and TRBJ2-7, with D perhaps TRBD1 (6 bases). V lost 4 bases, J lost 5 bases, and 15 bases lay in between. The length of the CDR3 is 14 residues. The germline gives CDR1 SGHVS, CDR2 FNYEAQ. As DNA, the CDR3 is TGTGCCAGCAGCTCACCCAAACAGGGAGACGAGCAGTACTTC. It specifies CASSSPKQGDEQYF.

The V and J genes are TRBV6-8 and TRBJ1-1; D ambiguous. V was cut by 5 bases and J by 0 bases, with 13 bases left in between. CDR1 is MNHGY and CDR2 is SAAAGT in the germline V gene. This CDR3 spans 15 amino acids. This chain's CDR3 is CASSLDGLMNTEAFF. The CDR3 DNA sequence: TGTGCCAGCAGTCTCGACGGCCTCATGAACACTGAAGCTTTCTTT.

V gene TRBV20-1 combines with J gene TRBJ2-4, with D tentatively TRBD1 or TRBD2 (5 bases each). Germline CDR1 and CDR2: DFQATT and SNEGSKA (reference sequence). CDR3 length equals 13 residues. With 6 bases removed from V and 3 bases from J, the gap between germline ends came to 12 bases. The CDR3 region has the DNA TGCAGTGCCCAAGGGACCGACAAAAACATTCAGTACTTC. Protein: CSAQGTDKNIQYF.

This clonotype was recorded at least ten times. V gene TRBV7-2 combines with J gene TRBJ2-5; 13 bases match TRBD2. The CDR3 runs 16 residues. Per germline, CDR1 SGHTA and CDR2 FQGNSA. Trimming cost V 5 bases and J 2 bases; bases outside gene matches: 5. CDR3 loop: CASSRQGLAGQETQYF. The CDR3 DNA sequence: TGTGCCAGCAGCCGCCAGGGACTAGCGGGGCAAGAGACCCAGTACTTC.

This clonotype was recorded once. The rearrangement joins TRBV9 to TRBJ2-2, with D perhaps assigned TRBD1 or TRBD2 (6 bases each). CDR3 size: 14 residues. The V and J ends lost 3 bases and 3 bases respectively, with 9 bases between them. CDR1 SGDLS and CDR2 YYNGEE come from the germline V gene. CDR3 sequence reads: CASSGGADTGELFF. In DNA form, the CDR3 reads TGTGCCAGCAGCGGGGGGGCCGACACCGGGGAGCTGTTTTTT.

This clonotype has only one observation. The gene calls are TRBV4-3 and TRBJ1-6, with a possible D match to TRBD1 (6 bases). Germline V lookup: CDR1 LGHNA, CDR2 YSLEER. V was trimmed by 0 bases and J by 6 bases, leaving 24 bases between them. The CDR3 covers 20 residues. CDR3 region: CASSQDRNRVFFGGNSPLHF. Written as DNA, the CDR3 is TGCGCCAGCAGCCAAGATCGCAACAGGGTTTTTTTTGGGGGTAATTCACCCCTCCACTTT.

The chain recombines TRBV6-2 or TRBV6-3 with TRBJ1-5; maybe TRBD1 (6 bases). The CDR3 runs 14 residues. The ends were cut back, 6 bases at V and 0 bases at J, with 9 bases in the middle. Germline V CDR1 and CDR2: MNHEY, SVGEGT. The CDR3 loop is CASRTGFSNQPQHF. The DNA for the CDR3 is TGTGCCAGCAGGACAGGCTTTAGCAATCAGCCCCAGCATTTT.